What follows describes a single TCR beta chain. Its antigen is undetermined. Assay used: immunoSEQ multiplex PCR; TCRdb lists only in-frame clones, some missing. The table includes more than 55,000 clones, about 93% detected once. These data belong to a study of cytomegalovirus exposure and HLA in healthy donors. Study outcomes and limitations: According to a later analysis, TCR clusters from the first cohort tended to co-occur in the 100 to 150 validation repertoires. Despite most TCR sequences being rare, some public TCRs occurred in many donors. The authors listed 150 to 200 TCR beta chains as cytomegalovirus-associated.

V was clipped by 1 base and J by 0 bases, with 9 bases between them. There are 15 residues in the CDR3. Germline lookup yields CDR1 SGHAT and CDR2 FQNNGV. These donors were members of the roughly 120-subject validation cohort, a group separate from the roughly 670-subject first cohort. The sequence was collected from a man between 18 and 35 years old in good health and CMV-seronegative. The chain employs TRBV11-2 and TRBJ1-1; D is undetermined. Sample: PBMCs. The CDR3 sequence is CASSLGLLVNTEAFF. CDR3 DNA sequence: TGTGCCAGCAGCTTAGGTCTTTTAGTGAACACTGAAGCTTTCTTT.